This TCR beta chain was retrieved from a study of blood T cell repertoires in COVID-19. This CDR3 contains 15 residues. CDR1 is SGHKS and CDR2 is YYEKEE in the germline V gene (reference sequence). After removal of 4 bases from V and 0 bases from J, the junction contained 4 bases not matched to a gene. The protocol was immunoSEQ multiplex PCR, while the TCRdb copy is restricted to in-frame clones and leaves out a portion. The repertoire holds approximately 220,000 clones, with about four fifths as singletons. Input material: peripheral blood. This sequence joins TRBV5-5 and TRBJ1-5, with 7 bases aligning to TRBD1. The receptor's source is a woman aged 55-75 years with acute or convalescent COVID-19. This CDR3 reads CASSGGQHSNQPQHF. In nucleotides, the CDR3 is TGTGCCAGCAGCGGGGGACAGCATAGCAATCAGCCCCAGCATTTT.